This TCR beta chain appears in the sequencing data of a study of radiation and T cells in renal cell carcinoma. The CDR3 is 16 amino acids. J gave up 4 bases and V 3 bases, and 6 bases lay outside the gene matches. CDR1 and CDR2 from the germline V gene are SGHTA and FQGTGA. Measured with immunoSEQ multiplex PCR; TCRdb has only the in-frame clones, and not every one. The sample yields 150,000 or so clones, about 88% seen once. Noted time point: baseline pretreatment blood. Treatment of the sample: 15 Gy SBRT to primary tumor, nephrectomy 4 weeks later. Sequencing was performed on blood, taken from a patient whose treatment included radiotherapy and nephrectomy. V gene TRBV7-3 combines with J gene TRBJ2-6; TRBD1 matches at 7 bases. The source is a woman aged 65 to 85 with renal cell carcinoma. CDR3 loop: CASSLFRGQGANVLTF. The CDR3 bases are TGTGCCAGCAGCTTGTTTAGGGGGCAAGGGGCCAACGTCCTGACTTTC.